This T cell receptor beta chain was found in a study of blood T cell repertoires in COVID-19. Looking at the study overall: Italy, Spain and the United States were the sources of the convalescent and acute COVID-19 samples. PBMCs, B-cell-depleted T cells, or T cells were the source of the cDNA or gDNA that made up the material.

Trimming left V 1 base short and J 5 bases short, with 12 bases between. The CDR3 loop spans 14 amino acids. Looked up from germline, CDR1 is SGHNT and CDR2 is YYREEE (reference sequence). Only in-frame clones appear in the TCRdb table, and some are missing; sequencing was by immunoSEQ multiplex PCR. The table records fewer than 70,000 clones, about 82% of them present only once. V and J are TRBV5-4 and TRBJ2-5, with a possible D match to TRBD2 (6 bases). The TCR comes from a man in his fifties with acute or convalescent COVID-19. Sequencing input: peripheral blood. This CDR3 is CASSLLTSHETQYF. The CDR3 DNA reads TGTGCCAGCAGCTTGCTTACTAGCCACGAGACCCAGTACTTC.